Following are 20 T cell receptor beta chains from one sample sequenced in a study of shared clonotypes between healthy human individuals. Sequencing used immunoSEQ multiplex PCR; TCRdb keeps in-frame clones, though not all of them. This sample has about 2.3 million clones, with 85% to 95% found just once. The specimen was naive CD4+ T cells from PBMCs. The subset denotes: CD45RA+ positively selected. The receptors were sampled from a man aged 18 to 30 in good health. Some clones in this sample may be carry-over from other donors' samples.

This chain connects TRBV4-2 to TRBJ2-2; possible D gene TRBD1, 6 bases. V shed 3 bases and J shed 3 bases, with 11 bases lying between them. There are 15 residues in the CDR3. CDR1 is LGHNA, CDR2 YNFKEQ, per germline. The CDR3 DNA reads TGTGCCAGCAGCCATCGGGACACCTACACCGGGGAGCTGTTTTTT. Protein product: CASSHRDTYTGELFF.

The CDR3 protein is CASSYETGGGYEQYF. The DNA of the CDR3 is TGTGCCAGCAGTTATGAGACAGGGGGAGGCTACGAGCAGTACTTC. The chain links TRBV6-5 to TRBJ2-7, with 9 bases identical to TRBD1. J was trimmed by 3 bases and V by 3 bases; bases with no gene match: 6. CDR3 length equals 15 residues. The V gene's germline CDR1 is MNHEY and CDR2 SVGAGI.

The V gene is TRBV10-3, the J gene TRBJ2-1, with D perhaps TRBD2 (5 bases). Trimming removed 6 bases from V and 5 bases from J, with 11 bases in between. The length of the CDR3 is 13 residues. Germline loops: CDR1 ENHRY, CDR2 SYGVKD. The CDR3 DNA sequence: TGTGCCATCAGCGGGATCCCCGACAATGAGCAGTTCTTC. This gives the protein CAISGIPDNEQFF.

The CDR3 DNA reads as TGTGCCAGCAGTTCGGGACAGCAAGAGACCCAGTACTTC. Residues: CASSSGQQETQYF. The chain couples TRBV27 to TRBJ2-5; 7 nucleotides match TRBD1. CDR1 and CDR2 from the germline V gene are MNHEY and SMNVEV (reference sequence). The CDR3 totals 13 residues. Trimming cost V 4 bases and J 2 bases; bases outside gene matches: 1.

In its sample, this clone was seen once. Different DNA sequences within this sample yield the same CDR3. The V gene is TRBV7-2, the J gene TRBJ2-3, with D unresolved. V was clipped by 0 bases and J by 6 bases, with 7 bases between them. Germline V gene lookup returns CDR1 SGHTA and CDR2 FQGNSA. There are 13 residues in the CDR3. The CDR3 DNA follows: TGTGCCAGCAGCTTAGCTCGGACGGATACGCAGTATTTT. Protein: CASSLARTDTQYF.

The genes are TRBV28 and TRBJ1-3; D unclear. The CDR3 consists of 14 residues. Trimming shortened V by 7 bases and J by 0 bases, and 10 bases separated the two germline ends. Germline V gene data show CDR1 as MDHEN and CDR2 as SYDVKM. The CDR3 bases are TGTGCCAGCACCTACCGGCGCTCTGGAAACACCATATATTTT. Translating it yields CASTYRRSGNTIYF.

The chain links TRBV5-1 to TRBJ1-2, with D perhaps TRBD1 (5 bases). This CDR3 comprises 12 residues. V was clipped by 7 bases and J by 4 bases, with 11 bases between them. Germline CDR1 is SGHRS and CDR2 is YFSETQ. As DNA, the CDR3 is TGCGCCAGCCGAGACAGCCTCTATGGCTACACCTTC. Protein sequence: CASRDSLYGYTF. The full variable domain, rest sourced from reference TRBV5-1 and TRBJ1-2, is KAGVTQTPRYLIKTRGQQVTLSCSPISGHRSVSWYQQTPGQGLQFLFEYFSETQRNKGNFPGRFSGRQFSNSRSEMNVSTLELGDSALYLCASRDSLYGYTFGSGTRLTVV.

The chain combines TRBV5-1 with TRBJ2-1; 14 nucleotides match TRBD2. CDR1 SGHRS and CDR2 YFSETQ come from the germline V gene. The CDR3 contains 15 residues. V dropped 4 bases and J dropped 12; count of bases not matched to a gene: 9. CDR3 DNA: TGCGCCAGCAGCCCGGGACTAGCGGGAGCGCTTGGGCAGTTCTTC. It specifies CASSPGLAGALGQFF.

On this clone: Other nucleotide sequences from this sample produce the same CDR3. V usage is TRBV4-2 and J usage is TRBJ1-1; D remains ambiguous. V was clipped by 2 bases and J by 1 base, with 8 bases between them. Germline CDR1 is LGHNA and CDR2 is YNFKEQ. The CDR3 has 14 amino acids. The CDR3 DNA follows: TGTGCCAGCAGCCAAAATCCGGGGAACACTGAAGCTTTCTTT. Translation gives CASSQNPGNTEAFF.

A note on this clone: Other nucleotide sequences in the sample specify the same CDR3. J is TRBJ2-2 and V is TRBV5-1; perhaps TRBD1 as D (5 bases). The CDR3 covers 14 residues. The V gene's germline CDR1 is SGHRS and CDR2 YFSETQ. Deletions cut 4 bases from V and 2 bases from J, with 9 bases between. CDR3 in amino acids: CASSTTANTGELFF. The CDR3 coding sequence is TGCGCCAGCAGCACGACAGCTAACACCGGGGAGCTGTTTTTT.

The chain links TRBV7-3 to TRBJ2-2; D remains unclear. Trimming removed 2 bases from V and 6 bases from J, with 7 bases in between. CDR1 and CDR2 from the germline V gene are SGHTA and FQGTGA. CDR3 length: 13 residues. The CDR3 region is CASSLLYPGELFF. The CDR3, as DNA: TGTGCCAGCAGCTTATTGTACCCCGGGGAGCTGTTTTTT.

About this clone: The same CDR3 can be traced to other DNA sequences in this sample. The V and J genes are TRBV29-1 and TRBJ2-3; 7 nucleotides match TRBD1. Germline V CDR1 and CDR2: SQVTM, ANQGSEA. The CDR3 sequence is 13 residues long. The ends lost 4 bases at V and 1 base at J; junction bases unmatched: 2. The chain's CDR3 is CSVGQGGTDTQYF. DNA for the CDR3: TGCAGCGTTGGGCAGGGGGGCACAGATACGCAGTATTTT.

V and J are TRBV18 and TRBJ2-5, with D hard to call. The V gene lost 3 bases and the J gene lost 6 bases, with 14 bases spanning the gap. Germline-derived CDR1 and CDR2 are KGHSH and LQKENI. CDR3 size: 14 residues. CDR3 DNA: TGTGCCAGCTCACCTTCTCGTGGGCCGAAGACCCAGTACTTC. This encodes CASSPSRGPKTQYF.

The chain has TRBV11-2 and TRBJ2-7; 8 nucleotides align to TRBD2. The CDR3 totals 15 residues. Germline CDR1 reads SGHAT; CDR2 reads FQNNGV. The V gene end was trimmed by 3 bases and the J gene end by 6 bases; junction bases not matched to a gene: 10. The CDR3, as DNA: TGTGCCAGCAGCTTGGAAAGGAGCGGGAGTGGCGAGCAGTACTTC. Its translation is CASSLERSGSGEQYF.

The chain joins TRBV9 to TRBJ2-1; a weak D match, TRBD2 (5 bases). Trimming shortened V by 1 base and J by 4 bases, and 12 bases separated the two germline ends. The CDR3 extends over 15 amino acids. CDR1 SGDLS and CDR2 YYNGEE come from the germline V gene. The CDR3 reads CASSVMTIGYNEQFF. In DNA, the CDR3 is TGTGCCAGCAGCGTAATGACTATCGGATACAATGAGCAGTTCTTC.

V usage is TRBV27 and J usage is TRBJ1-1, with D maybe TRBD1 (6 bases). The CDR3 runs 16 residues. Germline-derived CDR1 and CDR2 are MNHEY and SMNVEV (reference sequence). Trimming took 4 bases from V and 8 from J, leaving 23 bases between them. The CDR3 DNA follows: TGTGCCAGCAGTTCCGCCGGGACATCTACGGGGAGAGAAGCTTTCTTT. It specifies CASSSAGTSTGREAFF.

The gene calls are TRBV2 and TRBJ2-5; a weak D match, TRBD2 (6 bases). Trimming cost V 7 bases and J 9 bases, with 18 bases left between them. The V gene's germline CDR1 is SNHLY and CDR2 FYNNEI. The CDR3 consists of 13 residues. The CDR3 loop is CASKRTEREAQYF. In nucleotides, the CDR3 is TGTGCCAGCAAACGGACGGAGAGGGAGGCCCAGTACTTC.

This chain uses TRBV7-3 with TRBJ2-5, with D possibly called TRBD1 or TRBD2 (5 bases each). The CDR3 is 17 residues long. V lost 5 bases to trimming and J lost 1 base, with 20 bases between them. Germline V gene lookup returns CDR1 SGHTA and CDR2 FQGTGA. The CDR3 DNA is TGTGCCAGCAGCCCCGGTTCGGGGCTCAGGAGCCAAGAGACCCAGTACTTC. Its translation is CASSPGSGLRSQETQYF.

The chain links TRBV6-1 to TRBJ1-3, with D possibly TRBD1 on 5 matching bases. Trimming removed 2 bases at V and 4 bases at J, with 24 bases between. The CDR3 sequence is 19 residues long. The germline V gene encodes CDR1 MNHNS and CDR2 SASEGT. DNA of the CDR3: TGTGCCAGCAGTGAAATAAGGGGATCCTCATTAGGTGGGGGAAACACCATATATTTT. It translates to CASSEIRGSSLGGGNTIYF.

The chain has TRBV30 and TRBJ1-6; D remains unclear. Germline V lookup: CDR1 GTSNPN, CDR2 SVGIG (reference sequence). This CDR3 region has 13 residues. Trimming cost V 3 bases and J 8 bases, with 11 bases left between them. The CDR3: CAWSVWGDSPLHF. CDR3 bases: TGTGCCTGGAGCGTGTGGGGAGATTCACCCCTCCACTTT.